One sample yielded the 23 T cell receptor beta chains listed below, sequenced in a study of blood T cell repertoires in COVID-19. Assay: immunoSEQ multiplex PCR; the TCRdb copy retains only in-frame clones and omits some. The profile shows hundreds of thousands of clones, 70% to 85% of them singletons. The sample was peripheral blood. These receptors originate from a woman aged 80 or older with active or convalescent COVID-19.

This chain connects TRBV28 to TRBJ2-5; TRBD1 is a possible D gene (6 bases). The germline V gene encodes CDR1 MDHEN and CDR2 SYDVKM. CDR3 length: 15 residues. V was pared by 2 bases and J by 4 bases, with 14 bases between. DNA of the CDR3: TGTGCCAGCAGTTTAGCCGGGCTAGGGGGAGAGACCCAGTACTTC. This translates into CASSLAGLGGETQYF.

The chain uses TRBV19 and TRBJ2-7; 7 nucleotides agree with TRBD1. From germline, CDR1 is LNHDA and CDR2 SQIVND (reference sequence). The junction had 8 bases not matched to a gene; V was cut back by 0 bases and J by 6 bases. This CDR3 has 15 residues. Written as DNA, the CDR3 is TGTGCCAGTAGTATAGACCCGACAGGGATAAGCGAGCAGTACTTC. It yields the protein CASSIDPTGISEQYF.

The chain carries TRBV27 and TRBJ1-4; 9 nucleotides agree with TRBD1. Germline lookup yields CDR1 MNHEY and CDR2 SMNVEV (reference sequence). Losses at the gene ends were 6 bases for V and 7 bases for J; bases not matched to a gene: 6. The CDR3 length is 14 residues. The chain's CDR3 is CASSPGTGIEKLFF. The CDR3 nucleotides read TGTGCCAGCAGCCCCGGGACAGGGATTGAAAAACTGTTTTTT.

The J gene is TRBJ2-2, the V gene TRBV3-1 (or the pseudogene TRBV3-2); 11 bases fit TRBD2. The CDR3 loop spans 15 amino acids. J gave up 5 bases and V 7 bases, and 6 bases lay outside the gene matches. Germline V CDR1 and CDR2: LGHDT, YNNKEL (reference sequence). CDR3 DNA: TGTGCCAGCACCCTCACTAGCGGGGGTACCGGGGAGCTGTTTTTT. Encoded protein: CASTLTSGGTGELFF.

This clone came up a few times. The CDR3 sequence: CASRGTGGGEKLFF. For the CDR3, the DNA is TGTGCCAGCAGAGGGACAGGTGGGGGTGAAAAACTGTTTTTT. This chain connects TRBV27 to TRBJ1-4; 8 bases line up with TRBD1. CDR1 is MNHEY, CDR2 SMNVEV, per germline (reference sequence). The CDR3 contains 14 residues. The J segment lost 7 bases and the V segment lost 6 bases, leaving 7 bases of the junction unmatched.

Remarks on this clone: Distinct nucleotide sequences in the sample also encode this CDR3. The gene calls are TRBV27 and TRBJ1-1; D ambiguous. Trimming took off 3 bases at V and 1 base at J, with 6 bases between the two ends. This CDR3 is 13 amino acids long. CDR1 and CDR2 from the germline V gene are MNHEY and SMNVEV (reference sequence). The DNA for the CDR3 is TGTGCCAGCAGTTTGCGGGGGAACACTGAAGCTTTCTTT. This translates into CASSLRGNTEAFF.

The J gene is TRBJ2-7, the V gene TRBV18, with TRBD1 identical over 12 bases. This CDR3 is 17 amino acids long. With V trimmed by 3 bases and J by 0 bases, 6 bases remained unmatched. Germline lookup yields CDR1 KGHSH and CDR2 LQKENI. CDR3 sequence reads: CASSPGQGALSSYEQYF. In DNA, the CDR3 is TGTGCCAGCTCACCGGGACAGGGGGCCCTAAGCTCCTACGAGCAGTACTTC.

CDR3 loop: CASSRGETGELFF. DNA for the CDR3: TGTGCCAGCAGCCGCGGAGAGACCGGGGAGCTGTTTTTT. The V and J genes are TRBV11-3 and TRBJ2-2; no firm D call. The V gene's germline CDR1 is SGHNT and CDR2 YENEEA. V was pared by 5 bases and J by 5 bases, with 9 bases between. This CDR3 spans 13 amino acids.

The chain uses TRBV4-1 and TRBJ2-7; D remains unclear. With 2 bases removed from V and 3 bases from J, the gap between germline ends came to 8 bases. CDR1 MGHRA and CDR2 YSYEKL come from the germline V gene. The CDR3 spans 13 residues. The CDR3 region is CASSQQELYEQYF. CDR3 DNA: TGCGCCAGCAGCCAACAGGAACTCTACGAGCAGTACTTC.

This sequence joins TRBV14 and TRBJ1-3; no clear D gene. Trimming took 0 bases from V and 4 from J, leaving 13 bases between them. The germline CDR1 and CDR2 sequences are SGHDN and FVKESK. This CDR3 has 16 residues. This chain's CDR3 is CASSQDRRVSGNTIYF. The CDR3 DNA reads as TGTGCCAGCAGCCAAGATCGGAGGGTGAGCGGAAACACCATATATTTT. Based on the CDR3 plus reference TRBV14 and TRBJ1-3, the full variable domain is EAGVTQFPSHSVIEKGQTVTLRCDPISGHDNLYWYRRVMGKEIKFLLHFVKESKQDESGMPNNRFLAERTGGTYSTLKVQPAELEDSGVYFCASSQDRRVSGNTIYFGEGSWLTVV.

This clone was observed once. The chain carries TRBV10-3 and TRBJ2-7; D is ambiguous. This CDR3 spans 14 amino acids. Germline-derived CDR1 and CDR2 are ENHRY and SYGVKD. The ends were cut back, 5 bases at V and 10 bases at J, with 21 bases in the middle. The CDR3 here is CAISTSQMLANQYF. The CDR3 region has the DNA TGTGCCATCAGTACCTCACAGATGCTGGCGAATCAGTACTTC.

This chain uses TRBV29-1 with TRBJ2-5, with 7 bases matching TRBD2. Germline V gene lookup returns CDR1 SQVTM and CDR2 ANQGSEA. V lost 4 bases, J lost 4 bases, and 6 bases stayed unmatched. This CDR3 region has 13 residues. CDR3 sequence: CSVVSSGGETQYF. CDR3 nucleotide sequence: TGCAGCGTTGTAAGTTCGGGGGGAGAGACCCAGTACTTC.

The rearrangement links TRBV19 to TRBJ1-1; possible D gene TRBD1, 5 bases. V was cut by 9 bases and J by 1 base, with 15 bases left in between. Germline V gene data show CDR1 as LNHDA and CDR2 as SQIVND (reference sequence). The CDR3 consists of 14 residues. CDR3 sequence: CASRKQVPNTEAFF. As DNA, the CDR3 is TGTGCCAGCCGCAAACAGGTTCCGAACACTGAAGCTTTCTTT.

The CDR3 sequence is CASSITGGPYNEQFF. The CDR3 DNA reads as TGTGCCAGCAGCATCACAGGGGGCCCCTACAATGAGCAGTTCTTC. The genes are TRBV7-9 and TRBJ2-1, with 9 bases identical to TRBD1. The CDR3 is made up of 15 amino acids. J lost 2 bases, V lost 5 bases, and 4 bases had no gene match. The germline CDR1 and CDR2 sequences are SEHNR and FQNEAQ (reference sequence).

V gene TRBV7-8 combines with J gene TRBJ1-2; D may be TRBD1 (5 bases). Germline loops: CDR1 SGHVS, CDR2 FQNEAQ. Trimming took off 1 base at V and 3 bases at J, with 9 bases between the two ends. There are 14 residues in the CDR3. The CDR3 sequence is CASSLGTKYYGYTF. The CDR3 nucleotides read TGTGCCAGCAGCTTAGGGACAAAGTACTATGGCTACACCTTC.

This clone was counted once. The J gene is TRBJ2-3, the V gene TRBV19; 7 bases fit TRBD2. Germline lookup yields CDR1 LNHDA and CDR2 SQIVND (reference sequence). Trimming took 6 bases from V and 9 from J; bases not matched to a gene: 24. The CDR3 is 18 amino acids. The DNA of the CDR3 is TGTGCCAGTAGCGGCGTGGCAAAGCGGGACTCCTCTAGGAGCACGCAGTATTTT. Its translation: CASSGVAKRDSSRSTQYF.

As concerns this clone: This CDR3 is also generated by other DNA sequences in the sample. The V call is TRBV29-1, the J call TRBJ2-2, with 11 bases identical to TRBD2. Germline lookup yields CDR1 SQVTM and CDR2 ANQGSEA. Unmatched junction bases numbered 5, after V lost 7 bases and J lost 4 bases. The CDR3 extends over 14 amino acids. The CDR3 bases are TGCAGCGCAGTAGCGGGAGGGAGCACCGGGGAGCTGTTTTTT. This codes for CSAVAGGSTGELFF.

V and J are TRBV6-5 and TRBJ2-3, with D perhaps matching TRBD1 (6 bases). Trimming removed 6 bases at V and 1 base at J, with 14 bases between. Germline V gene lookup returns CDR1 MNHEY and CDR2 SVGAGI. This CDR3 has 15 amino acids. The CDR3 DNA reads TGTGCCAGCAGAGCAGGGGTTGCGGGCACAGATACGCAGTATTTT. Amino acids: CASRAGVAGTDTQYF.

This chain joins TRBV28 and TRBJ1-4, with D maybe TRBD1 (5 bases). This CDR3 is 12 amino acids long. Germline CDR1 reads MDHEN; CDR2 reads SYDVKM. The V gene lost 8 bases and the J gene lost 7 bases, with 11 bases spanning the gap. In DNA, the CDR3 is TGTGCCAGCTCCCAGGGTGGTGAAAAACTGTTTTTT. Translating gives CASSQGGEKLFF.

V is TRBV10-2 and J is TRBJ2-7; TRBD2 aligns across 11 bases. The J segment lost 4 bases and the V segment lost 7 bases, leaving 3 bases of the junction unmatched. Germline V gene sequence: CDR1 WSHSY, CDR2 SAAADI. The CDR3 loop spans 13 amino acids. The CDR3 spells CASTSGRPYEQYF. As DNA, the CDR3 is TGCGCCAGCACTAGCGGGAGGCCTTACGAGCAGTACTTC.

In its sample, this clone was seen once. The V call is TRBV5-1, the J call TRBJ2-1; 9 bases align to TRBD1. Trimming took 3 bases from V and 2 from J; bases not matched to a gene: 6. CDR3 length equals 16 residues. The V gene's germline CDR1 is SGHRS and CDR2 YFSETQ. The CDR3 DNA reads as TGCGCCAGCAGCTATCAACAGGGGGCAACCTACAATGAGCAGTTCTTC. Protein sequence: CASSYQQGATYNEQFF.

The rearrangement joins TRBV28 to TRBJ1-2; D gene uncertain. The V and J ends lost 5 bases and 6 bases respectively, with 10 bases between them. Germline CDR1 is MDHEN and CDR2 is SYDVKM. This CDR3 spans 12 amino acids. The CDR3 sequence: CASSVVGHGYTF. The CDR3, as DNA: TGTGCCAGCAGTGTAGTTGGTCATGGCTACACCTTC.

The genes are TRBV18 and TRBJ1-6, with 7 bases that match TRBD1. The germline gives CDR1 KGHSH, CDR2 LQKENI. CDR3 size: 15 residues. V was clipped by 6 bases and J by 8 bases; unmatched bases: 10. This CDR3 reads CASSQTGARDSPLHF. In DNA, the CDR3 is TGTGCCAGCTCCCAAACAGGGGCTCGCGATTCACCCCTCCACTTT.